One sample yielded the 29 T cell receptor beta chains listed below, sequenced in a study of beta chain features in type 1 diabetes. As every portion of the isolated RNA was reverse transcribed, the sequencing read expressed TCRB transcripts. The repertoire was sequenced with immunoSEQ multiplex PCR; TCRdb's copy has only in-frame clones and lacks some. The sample shows roughly 370,000 clones, around 13% of them seen only once. The sample consisted of naive CD4+ T cells from blood. Receptor source: a man aged 25-45 years in good health.

This clone was seen a handful of times. The chain joins TRBV5-1 to TRBJ2-5; D might be TRBD2 (6 bases). The CDR3 totals 15 residues. Germline CDR1 reads SGHRS; CDR2 reads YFSETQ. V was trimmed by 0 bases and J by 1 base, leaving 10 bases between them. CDR3 protein: CASSLAAGSQETQYF. As DNA, the CDR3 is TGCGCCAGCAGCTTGGCGGCGGGATCCCAAGAGACCCAGTACTTC.

The chain employs TRBV19 and TRBJ2-7; D may be TRBD1 (5 bases). The CDR3 runs to 12 residues. Between the trimmed V and J ends, which lost 3 bases and 3 bases, there was a span of 6 bases. Looked up from germline, CDR1 is LNHDA and CDR2 is SQIVND (reference sequence). CDR3 in DNA: TGTGCCAGTAGTATCCAGGGCTACGAGCAGTACTTC. Amino acids: CASSIQGYEQYF.

Written as DNA, the CDR3 is TGTGCCAGCAGTTACTCGATTGCGGGAGGGCCTAGTGAGCAGTTCTTC. Its protein product is CASSYSIAGGPSEQFF. V usage is TRBV6-5 and J usage is TRBJ2-1, with 9 bases that match TRBD2. CDR1 is MNHEY, CDR2 SVGAGI, per germline. There are 16 residues in the CDR3. The trim removed 0 bases at V and 9 bases at J, leaving 9 bases unmatched.

Concerning this clone itself: A junction boundary mismatches the germline segment, possibly from a read error. The chain links TRBV29-1 to TRBJ1-1, with D unresolved. Germline V CDR1 and CDR2: SQVTM, ANQGSEA. The CDR3 extends over 11 amino acids. As DNA, the CDR3 is TGCAGCGTTAGGTTGAACACTGAAGCTCTCTTT. This translates into CSVRLNTEALF.

This clone has more than one count but fewer than ten. In DNA form, the CDR3 reads TGTGCCAGTATTAGTCCGGGACAGCTCACCGGGGAGCTGTTTTTT. Its protein is CASISPGQLTGELFF. The chain recombines TRBV19 with TRBJ2-2; 7 positions match TRBD1. Germline V gives CDR1 LNHDA, CDR2 SQIVND (reference sequence). The V gene end was trimmed by 7 bases and the J gene end by 4 bases; junction bases not matched to a gene: 9. CDR3 length: 15 residues.

In its sample, this clone was seen a few times. Within the sample, other DNA sequences also encode this same CDR3. This sequence joins TRBV7-2 and TRBJ2-5; unclear D gene. Germline CDR1 and CDR2: SGHTA and FQGNSA. V lost 5 bases, J lost 5 bases, and 6 bases lay in between. This CDR3 has 11 amino acids. In nucleotides, the CDR3 is TGTGCCAGCAGCCTTACCGAGACCCAGTACTTC. As protein: CASSLTETQYF.

The J gene is TRBJ2-1, the V gene TRBV7-8; D is unresolved. Trimming took 2 bases from V and 5 from J, leaving 10 bases between them. This CDR3 region has 14 residues. Germline V gene data show CDR1 as SGHVS and CDR2 as FQNEAQ. This chain's CDR3 is CASSLYAGDNEQFF. The CDR3 region has the DNA TGTGCCAGCAGCTTATATGCAGGCGACAATGAGCAGTTCTTC.

The table lists this clone with a few counts. The gene calls are TRBV7-9 and TRBJ2-4; 7 bases align to TRBD2. This CDR3 region has 17 residues. Germline values: CDR1 SEHNR, CDR2 FQNEAQ (reference sequence). V dropped 5 bases and J dropped 5; count of bases not matched to a gene: 15. This chain's CDR3 is CASSPSFSSGNQNIQYF. The CDR3 DNA is TGTGCCAGCAGCCCATCCTTCTCCAGCGGGAATCAAAACATTCAGTACTTC.

The J gene is TRBJ2-5, the V gene TRBV18, with D uncertain. The CDR3 has 13 amino acids. Trimming cost V 2 bases and J 5 bases, with 9 bases left between them. CDR1 is KGHSH, CDR2 LQKENI, per germline. The CDR3 DNA is TGTGCCAGCTCACCAGGATCAGCGGAGACCCAGTACTTC. It translates to CASSPGSAETQYF.

This clone has a handful of counts. Distinct nucleotide sequences in the sample also encode this CDR3. The chain recombines TRBV4-3 with TRBJ2-5, with D uncertain. In germline, CDR1 is LGHNA, CDR2 YSLEER. Trimming left V 1 base short and J 5 bases short, with 8 bases between. This CDR3 is 13 amino acids long. The CDR3 loop is CASSQAGGETQYF. Written as DNA, the CDR3 is TGCGCCAGCAGCCAAGCCGGTGGGGAGACCCAGTACTTC.

This chain connects TRBV30 to TRBJ1-4, with D possibly matching TRBD1 (6 bases). The CDR3 sequence is 12 residues long. Between the trimmed V and J ends, which lost 5 bases and 7 bases, there was a span of 11 bases. Per the germline V gene, CDR1 is GTSNPN and CDR2 is SVGIG (reference sequence). The CDR3 spells CAWARGFEKLFF. Written as DNA, the CDR3 is TGTGCCTGGGCCAGGGGATTTGAAAAACTGTTTTTT.

This clone appeared a few times. The chain links TRBV28 to TRBJ2-5; perhaps TRBD2 as D (6 bases). CDR3 size: 16 residues. Germline CDR1 and CDR2: MDHEN and SYDVKM. V lost 7 bases and J 1 base, leaving 19 bases between the germline ends. CDR3 amino acids: CASTLRIAEIQETQYF. The CDR3 DNA follows: TGTGCCAGCACCCTTCGGATAGCGGAAATCCAAGAGACCCAGTACTTC.

The rearrangement links TRBV11-1 to TRBJ2-7; 11 bases are shared with TRBD2. The J segment lost 4 bases and the V segment lost 2 bases, leaving 7 bases of the junction unmatched. The CDR3 is made up of 16 amino acids. Germline CDR1 is SGHAT and CDR2 is FQDESV (reference sequence). This chain's CDR3 is CASSLLAGGQAYEQYV. Here the CDR3 DNA reads TGTGCCAGCAGCTTACTAGCGGGAGGCCAGGCGTACGAGCAGTACGTC.

This clone showed up just a few times. The J gene is TRBJ2-3, the V gene TRBV7-9, with D unclear. The CDR3 loop spans 13 amino acids. CDR1 is SEHNR, CDR2 FQNEAQ, per germline (reference sequence). Trimming cost V 5 bases and J 2 bases, with 8 bases left between them. The CDR3 protein is CASSQHPTDTQYF. Written as DNA, the CDR3 is TGTGCCAGCAGCCAACACCCCACAGATACGCAGTATTTT.

This clone was seen more than once but under ten times. V and J are TRBV7-9 and TRBJ2-3; 9 nucleotides match TRBD2. J was trimmed by 2 bases and V by 7 bases; bases with no gene match: 7. The CDR3 totals 15 residues. Germline-derived CDR1 and CDR2 are SEHNR and FQNEAQ (reference sequence). The CDR3 region has the DNA TGTGCCAGCACCCAGCGGGGGGTCCACACAGATACGCAGTATTTT. Translated: CASTQRGVHTDTQYF.

In this sample, this clone turned up a few times. The chain employs TRBV7-2 and TRBJ2-7; D perhaps matches TRBD2 (5 bases). V dropped 5 bases and J dropped 2 bases, with 13 bases sitting between them. There are 14 residues in the CDR3. Germline V lookup: CDR1 SGHTA, CDR2 FQGNSA. The CDR3 spells CASSLYRGTYEQYV. CDR3 bases: TGTGCCAGCAGCCTTTATCGGGGAACCTACGAGCAGTACGTC.

This clone was detected only a few times. The J gene is TRBJ1-6, the V gene TRBV9; D gene ambiguous. The ends were cut back, 0 bases at V and 7 bases at J, with 11 bases in the middle. Per germline, CDR1 SGDLS and CDR2 YYNGEE. The CDR3 consists of 15 residues. The CDR3 region has the DNA TGTGCCAGCAGCGTAGAAGGGTCGGCAAATTCACCCCTCCACTTT. Protein product: CASSVEGSANSPLHF. Complete variable domain (other parts from reference TRBV9 and TRBJ1-6): DSGVTQTPKHLITATGQRVTLRCSPRSGDLSVYWYQQSLDQGLQFLIQYYNGEERAKGNILERFSAQQFPDLHSELNLSSLELGDSALYFCASSVEGSANSPLHFGNGTRLTVT.

This chain connects TRBV4-1 to TRBJ2-7, with 7 bases fitting TRBD2. The V gene end was trimmed by 4 bases and the J gene end by 1 base; junction bases not matched to a gene: 10. This CDR3 spans 16 amino acids. Germline V gives CDR1 MGHRA, CDR2 YSYEKL. CDR3 loop: CASSLRAGKWSYEQYF. DNA for the CDR3: TGCGCCAGCAGCCTTAGAGCGGGGAAATGGTCCTACGAGCAGTACTTC.

Only a few counts were recorded for this clone. The chain uses TRBV29-1 and TRBJ1-1; perhaps TRBD1 as D (5 bases). The CDR3 has 12 amino acids. Trimming stripped 6 bases from V and 7 bases from J, with 15 bases between. Germline V CDR1 and CDR2: SQVTM, ANQGSEA. In nucleotides, the CDR3 is TGCAGCGTCCAATTATTCGGGGGTGAAGCTTTCTTT. As protein: CSVQLFGGEAFF.

The chain recombines TRBV29-1 with TRBJ1-2; D is unresolved. The germline V gene has CDR1 SQVTM and CDR2 ANQGSEA. V gave up 0 bases and J gave up 4 bases, with 15 bases separating them. The CDR3 has 15 residues. The CDR3 here is CSVEDRGRHLYGYTF. The CDR3 DNA reads as TGCAGCGTTGAAGATCGCGGTCGGCATCTCTATGGCTACACCTTC.

This clone was counted between two and nine times. The V and J genes are TRBV27 and TRBJ1-2; a weak D match, TRBD1 (5 bases). V was shortened by 2 bases and J by 8 bases, with 15 bases between the two germline ends. CDR1 and CDR2 (germline): MNHEY, SMNVEV (reference sequence). This CDR3 spans 14 amino acids. The CDR3 DNA sequence: TGTGCCAGCAGTTTAACTCAGCAGGGATTCGGCTACACCTTC. Translating gives CASSLTQQGFGYTF.

This chain links TRBV4-3 with TRBJ2-5, with TRBD2 matching 10 bases. The J segment lost 3 bases and the V segment lost 0 bases, leaving 10 bases of the junction unmatched. CDR3 size: 18 residues. The germline CDR1 and CDR2 sequences are LGHNA and YSLEER. CDR3 in DNA: TGCGCCAGCAGCCAAGATCAAGGGGCTCTAGCGGGAGAAGAGACCCAGTACTTC. Its translation: CASSQDQGALAGEETQYF.

This chain connects TRBV19 to TRBJ2-1; 15 bases line up with TRBD2. Germline CDR1 and CDR2: LNHDA and SQIVND (reference sequence). The CDR3 is made up of 16 amino acids. V shed 7 bases and J 7 bases; nucleotides not matched to a gene: 8. The CDR3 sequence is CASKGLAGGKRNEQFF. The CDR3 DNA reads as TGTGCCAGTAAGGGACTAGCGGGAGGTAAGCGAAATGAGCAGTTCTTC.

This chain joins TRBV6-5 and TRBJ2-6; D perhaps matches TRBD1 (5 bases). V was pared by 6 bases and J by 3 bases, with 9 bases between. This CDR3 contains 14 residues. Germline V lookup: CDR1 MNHEY, CDR2 SVGAGI. The CDR3 is CASSGRDGANVLTF. CDR3 in DNA: TGTGCCAGCAGCGGCAGGGATGGGGCCAACGTCCTGACTTTC.

This clone came up a few times. The V call is TRBV19, the J call TRBJ2-2, with D tentatively TRBD2 (5 bases). The CDR3 has 14 amino acids. V was cut by 11 bases and J by 5 bases, with 18 bases left in between. CDR1 is LNHDA, CDR2 SQIVND, per germline (reference sequence). The CDR3 protein is CASTWRAGTGELFF. In nucleotides, the CDR3 is TGTGCCTCCACCTGGCGGGCCGGAACCGGGGAGCTGTTTTTT.

This chain links TRBV2 with TRBJ2-3, with D tentatively TRBD2 (5 bases). Trimming pared 6 bases from V and 2 bases from J, leaving 18 bases between. CDR1 SNHLY and CDR2 FYNNEI come from the germline V gene. The CDR3 extends over 16 amino acids. CDR3 sequence reads: CASSEGVYLATDTQYF. The CDR3 DNA sequence: TGTGCCAGCAGCGAGGGCGTCTACTTGGCCACAGATACGCAGTATTTT.

This clone came up a few times. The V and J genes are TRBV7-6 and TRBJ1-6; 7 nucleotides line up with TRBD1. There are 17 residues in the CDR3. The J segment lost 7 bases and the V segment lost 5 bases, leaving 14 bases of the junction unmatched. Germline V gene data show CDR1 as SGHVS and CDR2 as FNYEAQ. CDR3 bases: TGTGCCAGCAGCCTCACTCCAGACAGGGCCCGGAATTCACCCCTCCACTTT. Translated: CASSLTPDRARNSPLHF.

The CDR3 sequence is CASSQVGSRAETQYF. CDR3 DNA sequence: TGCGCCAGCAGCCAAGTTGGTAGCAGGGCAGAGACCCAGTACTTC. The chain couples TRBV4-3 to TRBJ2-5, with D perhaps TRBD1 (5 bases). The CDR3 is made up of 15 amino acids. Deletions cut 1 base from V and 4 bases from J, with 13 bases between. Germline V gene data show CDR1 as LGHNA and CDR2 as YSLEER.

This clone was counted between two and nine times. This chain connects TRBV5-4 to TRBJ1-2, with 8 bases fitting TRBD1. V lost 2 bases to trimming and J lost 2 bases; unmatched junction nucleotides: 5. The CDR3 contains 15 residues. Germline-derived CDR1 and CDR2 are SGHNT and YYREEE (reference sequence). The CDR3, as DNA: TGTGCCAGCAGCTTTCAAGGACAGGGCAACTATGGCTACACCTTC. Translation gives CASSFQGQGNYGYTF.